This is a list of T cell receptor beta chains from one sample in a study of blood T cell repertoires in COVID-19. Some clones are missing from TCRdb's copy, which holds only in-frame ones; the method was immunoSEQ multiplex PCR. This table has over 250,000 clones, 80% to 90% appearing once. The sequenced sample consisted of PBMCs or T cells enriched from blood (not recorded which). These receptors were obtained from a man younger than 45 with acute COVID-19. Both conserved end residues are part of each CDR3. The D gene is left open where the match is weak. Some rows have no size entry. The others give once, few or many, or a class for an expanded clone.

J | V | size | D | CDR3 | DNA
TRBJ1-5 | TRBV6-5 | - | - | CASRQNQPQHF | TGTGCCAGCAGACAGAATCAGCCCCAGCATTTT
TRBJ1-5 | TRBV19 | - | - | CASSKQLYNQPQHF | TGTGCCAGTAGCAAACAACTATACAATCAGCCCCAGCATTTT
TRBJ2-1 | TRBV7-7 | - | - | CASSPGGADNEQFF | TGTGCCAGCAGCCCCGGTGGGGCTGACAATGAGCAGTTCTTC
TRBJ1-2 | TRBV18 | - | TRBD1 | CASSPRTGGNGYTF | TGTGCCAGCTCACCACGTACAGGGGGCAACGGCTACACCTTC
TRBJ1-2 | TRBV30 | once | TRBD1 | CAWSEAGQGFRNTF | TGTGCCTGGAGTGAAGCGGGACAGGGCTTCCGTAACACCTTC
TRBJ1-1 | TRBV14 | - | - | CASSQDNRETEAFF | TGTGCCAGCAGCCAAGATAATCGGGAGACTGAAGCTTTCTTT
TRBJ1-2 | TRBV12-3/TRBV12-4 | once | - | CASSLGGGPGYTF | TGTGCCAGCAGTTTAGGGGGGGGCCCAGGCTACACCTTC
TRBJ2-1 | TRBV30 | - | TRBD2 | CAWSVYLGGAGLAGGTGEQFF | TGTGCCTGGAGTGTATATCTCGGAGGGGCCGGACTAGCGGGAGGGACGGGTGAGCAGTTCTTC
TRBJ1-2 | TRBV11-3 | many | TRBD1 | CASSLEYTGDGYTF | TGTGCCAGCAGCTTAGAGTATACAGGGGATGGCTACACCTTC
TRBJ1-5 | TRBV24-1 | - | - | CATSDTSYQPQHF | TGTGCCACCAGTGATACAAGTTATCAGCCCCAGCATTTT
TRBJ1-5 | TRBV3-1/TRBV3-2 | few | - | CASSQDREQPQHF | TGTGCCAGCAGCCAAGATAGAGAGCAGCCCCAGCATTTT
TRBJ1-5 | TRBV2 | once | TRBD1 | CASSELRTGNQPQHF | TGTGCCAGCAGTGAATTACGGACAGGGAATCAGCCCCAGCATTTT
TRBJ2-2 | TRBV29-1 | - | - | CSVERVAGELFF | TGCAGCGTTGAACGGGTTGCCGGGGAGCTGTTTTTT
TRBJ1-2 | TRBV27 | - | TRBD1 | CASSLSDRGNYGYTF | TGTGCCAGCAGTTTATCGGACAGGGGTAACTATGGCTACACCTTC
TRBJ1-6 | TRBV28 | - | - | CASSSANKTPDF | TGTGCCAGCAGTTCTGCTAATAAAACCCCCGACTTT
TRBJ2-5 | TRBV25-1 | few | - | CASSESQETQYF | TGTGCCAGCAGTGAATCTCAGGAGACCCAGTACTTC
TRBJ2-5 | TRBV7-2 | once | TRBD1 | CASSVSTGTQETQYF | TGTGCCAGCAGCGTATCGACAGGGACCCAAGAGACCCAGTACTTC
TRBJ2-5 | TRBV29-1 | - | TRBD1 | CSVGGTAQETQYF | TGCAGCGTTGGAGGGACAGCCCAAGAGACCCAGTACTTC
TRBJ2-2 | TRBV14 | - | - | CASSQALLRAPGELFF | TGTGCCAGCAGCCAAGCCTTGTTGAGGGCACCCGGGGAGCTGTTTTTT
TRBJ1-6 | TRBV9 | once | - | CASSPLTTGGSYNSPLHF | TGTGCCAGCAGCCCTCTCACGACGGGAGGATCCTATAATTCACCCCTCCACTTT
TRBJ1-1 | TRBV5-4 | - | - | CASSWERGTNTEAFF | TGTGCCAGCAGCTGGGAACGGGGGACGAACACTGAAGCTTTCTTT
TRBJ2-1 | TRBV10-3 | - | TRBD1 | CATSGGTGSGEQFF | TGTGCCACCTCAGGGGGCACTGGGTCCGGTGAGCAGTTCTTC
TRBJ2-2 | TRBV19 | - | TRBD1 | CASITGTGGPGELFF | TGTGCCAGTATTACCGGGACAGGGGGCCCCGGGGAGCTGTTTTTT
TRBJ2-2 | TRBV25-1 | - | - | CASSEYGLVTGELFF | TGTGCCAGCAGTGAATATGGCCTAGTAACGGGGGAGCTGTTTTTT
TRBJ2-2 | TRBV6-5 | - | TRBD1 | CASRTTGGGELFF | TGTGCCAGCAGAACGACAGGGGGCGGGGAGCTGTTTTTT
TRBJ2-1 | TRBV28 | - | TRBD2 | CASSLPAGGLNEQFF | TGTGCCAGCAGTTTACCAGCGGGGGGGCTCAATGAGCAGTTCTTC
TRBJ2-2 | TRBV7-9 | once | TRBD1 | CASSLQGRELFF | TGTGCCAGCAGCCTACAGGGGCGGGAGCTGTTTTTT
TRBJ1-1 | TRBV6-5 | - | - | CASIPTMGASTEAFF | TGTGCCAGCATCCCAACGATGGGAGCGAGCACTGAAGCTTTCTTT
TRBJ1-1 | TRBV3-1/TRBV3-2 | - | TRBD1 | CASSPYRQGMNTEAFF | TGTGCCAGCAGCCCTTATCGACAGGGCATGAACACTGAAGCTTTCTTT
TRBJ2-1 | TRBV7-3 | - | - | CASSLNELNEQFF | TGTGCCAGCAGCTTAAATGAGTTGAATGAGCAGTTCTTC
TRBJ1-1 | TRBV27 | - | - | CASSPRSWNTEAFF | TGTGCCAGCAGTCCGCGTAGCTGGAACACTGAAGCTTTCTTT
TRBJ2-6 | TRBV6-6 | - | - | CASSPTAAGANVLTF | TGTGCCAGCAGCCCTACGGCGGCTGGGGCCAACGTCCTGACTTTC
TRBJ2-1 | TRBV19 | - | - | CASSIGGGEQFF | TGTGCCAGTAGTATAGGAGGGGGTGAGCAGTTCTTC
TRBJ2-5 | TRBV5-1 | - | TRBD1 | CASSLGDRGETQYF | TGTGCCAGCAGCTTGGGGGACAGGGGAGAGACCCAGTACTTC
TRBJ2-1 | TRBV18 | - | TRBD2 | CASSPSGTSYNEQFF | TGTGCCAGCTCTCCCTCCGGGACTAGCTACAATGAGCAGTTCTTC
TRBJ2-2 | TRBV29-1 | - | - | CSVGTPNTGELFF | TGCAGCGTCGGGACACCGAACACCGGGGAGCTGTTTTTT
TRBJ2-2 | TRBV25-1 | - | - | CASSLQEGHSTGELFF | TGTGCCAGCAGTCTCCAGGAGGGGCATAGCACCGGGGAGCTGTTTTTT
TRBJ2-5 | TRBV6-5 | - | TRBD1 | CASRLDRGSWETQYF | TGTGCCAGCAGGCTGGACAGGGGCTCGTGGGAGACCCAGTACTTC
TRBJ1-3 | TRBV6-5 | - | - | CASTDDRSRNTIYF | TGTGCCAGCACCGACGACAGGAGCAGAAACACCATATATTTT
TRBJ2-1 | TRBV14 | - | - | CASSQPPSSYNEQFF | TGTGCCAGCAGCCAACCCCCGAGCTCCTACAATGAGCAGTTCTTC
TRBJ2-1 | TRBV27 | - | - | CASSHSYNEQFF | TGTGCCAGCAGTCACTCCTACAATGAGCAGTTCTTC
TRBJ1-3 | TRBV7-2 | - | - | CASSLYQQTVSGNTIYF | TGTGCCAGCAGCTTATATCAGCAAACAGTCTCTGGAAACACCATATATTTT
TRBJ1-2 | TRBV7-2 | - | - | CASSLQNYRVGNYGYTF | TGTGCCAGCAGCTTACAGAACTACAGGGTGGGGAACTATGGCTACACCTTC
TRBJ2-5 | TRBV15 | - | - | CATSPRTVAETQYF | TGTGCCACCAGCCCTCGGACAGTGGCGGAGACCCAGTACTTC
TRBJ1-3 | TRBV5-1 | - | - | CASSASWEDGRSGNTIYF | TGTGCCAGCAGCGCGTCCTGGGAGGACGGACGCTCTGGAAACACCATATATTTT
TRBJ1-1 | TRBV4-1 | - | - | CASSQDSRGGTEAFF | TGCGCCAGCAGCCAAGATTCGAGAGGGGGCACTGAAGCTTTCTTT
TRBJ1-1 | TRBV28 | - | - | CASTQPGHGVGVNTEAFF | TGTGCCAGCACCCAACCGGGACACGGAGTCGGGGTGAACACTGAAGCTTTCTTT
TRBJ1-6 | TRBV2 | - | - | CASRGWNSPLHF | TGTGCCAGCAGGGGCTGGAATTCACCCCTCCACTTT
TRBJ2-2 | TRBV3-1/TRBV3-2 | - | TRBD2 | CASSQGLAGGELFF | TGTGCCAGCAGCCAAGGGCTAGCGGGAGGGGAGCTGTTTTTT
TRBJ2-3 | TRBV4-2 | - | TRBD2 | CASSQGIAGGTDTQYF | TGTGCCAGCAGCCAAGGGATAGCGGGGGGGACAGATACGCAGTATTTT
TRBJ1-2 | TRBV4-1 | - | - | CASSQDRGRQGYTF | TGCGCCAGCAGCCAAGACCGGGGGAGGCAGGGCTACACCTTC
TRBJ1-4 | TRBV5-1 | - | - | CASSFSAGNNEKLFF | TGCGCCAGCAGCTTTTCCGCGGGAAACAATGAAAAACTGTTTTTT
TRBJ2-1 | TRBV3-1/TRBV3-2 | - | - | CASSFEPYEQFF | TGTGCCAGCAGCTTTGAGCCCTATGAGCAGTTCTTC